The rows below give T cell receptor beta chains drawn from one sample of a study of cytomegalovirus exposure and HLA in healthy donors. Profiling relied on immunoSEQ multiplex PCR, and the TCRdb table lists in-frame clones only, not all of them. The sample includes approximately 120,000 clones, approximately 70% of them seen just once. The source material was PBMCs. These receptor sequences come from a woman between 65 and 79 years old in good health and CMV-seropositive. Both conserved end residues are part of each CDR3. The D gene is left open where the match is weak. The listing skips clone size in some rows; elsewhere it reads once, few, many or a size class.

size: few; V: TRBV7-9; J: TRBJ2-5; D: NA; DNA: TGTGCCAGCAGCTTTCTCGGGGCGGGCGGGGTGTCCCGAGAGACCCAGTACTTC; CDR3: CASSFLGAGGVSRETQYF
size: NA; V: TRBV7-2; J: TRBJ2-5; D: NA; DNA: TGTGCCAGCAGCTTAGGACTACTCCCGGAGACCCAGTACTTC; CDR3: CASSLGLLPETQYF
size: NA; V: TRBV6-5; J: TRBJ2-4; D: NA; DNA: TGTGCCAGCAGCCCCATAAGGGGCGGAAACATTCAGTACTTC; CDR3: CASSPIRGGNIQYF
size: NA; V: TRBV5-1; J: TRBJ1-1; D: TRBD1; DNA: TGCGCCAGCAGCTTGACAGGGGAGAACACTGAAGCTTTCTTT; CDR3: CASSLTGENTEAFF
size: NA; V: TRBV18; J: TRBJ1-2; D: TRBD1; DNA: TGTGCCAGCTCACCGGGACAGGGAGCTAACTATGGCTACACCTTC; CDR3: CASSPGQGANYGYTF
size: once; V: TRBV14; J: TRBJ2-7; D: TRBD1; DNA: TGTGCCAGCAGCCAAGAATTGGGACAGAACCCGGTGCAGTACTTC; CDR3: CASSQELGQNPVQYF
size: NA; V: TRBV9; J: TRBJ1-1; D: NA; DNA: TGTGCCAGCAGCCCCCGGGTTGAGAACACTGAAGCTTTCTTT; CDR3: CASSPRVENTEAFF
size: NA; V: TRBV5-8; J: TRBJ2-5; D: TRBD1; DNA: TGTGCCAGCAGCTTGGGGAGCGGACAGGGGAGGGAGACCCAGTACTTC; CDR3: CASSLGSGQGRETQYF
size: NA; V: TRBV5-1; J: TRBJ2-5; D: TRBD1; DNA: TGCGCCAGCAGCCTTGGGGGACAGGGGGAAGCCCAGTACTTC; CDR3: CASSLGGQGEAQYF
size: NA; V: TRBV5-1; J: TRBJ2-3; D: TRBD2; DNA: TGCGCCAGCAGCTTGATTGGGACTAGAAGGGATACGCAGTATTTT; CDR3: CASSLIGTRRDTQYF
size: NA; V: TRBV5-7; J: TRBJ1-3; D: TRBD1; DNA: TGTGCCAGCAGCCCGGGACAGGGTCACTCTGGAAACACCATATATTTT; CDR3: CASSPGQGHSGNTIYF
size: NA; V: TRBV30; J: TRBJ1-4; D: NA; DNA: TGTGCCTGGGCCACAGGTGCAACTAATGAAAAACTGTTTTTT; CDR3: CAWATGATNEKLFF
size: NA; V: TRBV30; J: TRBJ2-6; D: NA; DNA: TGTGCCTGGAGTGTTCAGGGCTCTGGGGCCAACGTCCTGACTTTC; CDR3: CAWSVQGSGANVLTF
size: NA; V: TRBV5-5; J: TRBJ2-2; D: NA; DNA: TGTGCCAGCAGCTTGGGTCCAGGGTGGGACGGGGAGCTGTTTTTT; CDR3: CASSLGPGWDGELFF
size: once; V: TRBV19; J: TRBJ1-1; D: TRBD1; DNA: TGTGCCAGTAGCCGACAGGGGGCCATTCAAGAGGCTTTCTTT; CDR3: CASSRQGAIQEAFF
size: NA; V: TRBV6-6; J: TRBJ1-5; D: TRBD1; DNA: TGTGCCAGCGGATCTAACAGGGGGTTAGGACAGCCCCAGCATTTT; CDR3: CASGSNRGLGQPQHF
size: NA; V: TRBV30; J: TRBJ1-2; D: TRBD1; DNA: TGTGCCGGGACGGGGACAGGGTACCGCTATGGCTACACCTTC; CDR3: CAGTGTGYRYGYTF
size: NA; V: TRBV15; J: TRBJ2-7; D: TRBD1; DNA: TGTGCCACCAGCAGAGGGGGGGGGACAGGGAATATCGAGCAGTACTTC; CDR3: CATSRGGGTGNIEQYF
size: NA; V: TRBV29-1; J: TRBJ2-5; D: TRBD2; DNA: TGCAGCTCTCGGGGGGGCCGCGAGACCCAGTACTTC; CDR3: CSSRGGRETQYF
size: NA; V: TRBV10-3; J: TRBJ2-7; D: NA; DNA: TGTGCCATCAGTGAGTCGAATGGCCCCGAGCAGTACTTC; CDR3: CAISESNGPEQYF
size: NA; V: TRBV18; J: TRBJ2-5; D: TRBD2; DNA: TGTGCCAGCTCACCTGGGACTAGCGGGAGGAACCAAGAGACCCAGTACTTC; CDR3: CASSPGTSGRNQETQYF
size: NA; V: TRBV25-1; J: TRBJ1-4; D: TRBD1; DNA: TGTGCCAGCAGCGAATTTGGGACAGTTAATGAAAAACTGTTTTTT; CDR3: CASSEFGTVNEKLFF
size: NA; V: TRBV2; J: TRBJ2-3; D: TRBD1; DNA: TGTGCCAGCAGACCAGGACAGGGGAGTGGCAGGGATACGCAGTATTTT; CDR3: CASRPGQGSGRDTQYF
size: NA; V: TRBV10-3; J: TRBJ2-7; D: NA; DNA: TGTGCCATCAGTGGGGAGGCCCAGTCCTACGAGCAGTACTTC; CDR3: CAISGEAQSYEQYF
size: NA; V: TRBV7-2; J: TRBJ2-3; D: TRBD2; DNA: TGTGCCAGCAGCTCCCTAGCGGTATCAAACACAGATACGCAGTATTTT; CDR3: CASSSLAVSNTDTQYF
size: NA; V: TRBV27; J: TRBJ1-2; D: NA; DNA: TGTGCCAGCAGTTCAAGACAGGTGGCGATCTATGGCTACACCTTC; CDR3: CASSSRQVAIYGYTF
size: NA; V: TRBV21-1; J: TRBJ1-5; D: NA; DNA: TGTGCCAGCAGCATAGACAGGGCGGCTCAGCCCCAGCATTTT; CDR3: CASSIDRAAQPQHF
size: NA; V: TRBV2; J: TRBJ2-1; D: TRBD2; DNA: TGTGCCAGCAGGGGACTAGCGGGGGCGGTGACCTACAATGAGCAGTTCTTC; CDR3: CASRGLAGAVTYNEQFF
size: NA; V: TRBV2; J: TRBJ1-4; D: TRBD1; DNA: TGTGCCAGCGTGACGGGACAGACTAATGAAAAACTGTTTTTT; CDR3: CASVTGQTNEKLFF
size: once; V: TRBV11-2; J: TRBJ2-2; D: NA; DNA: TGTGCCAGCAGCGTAGGGAGCGCCGGGGAGCTGTTTTTT; CDR3: CASSVGSAGELFF
size: NA; V: TRBV2; J: TRBJ2-7; D: TRBD2; DNA: TGTGCCAGCAGTGAGCCCGGACTAGCGGGGCACGACGAGCAGTACTTC; CDR3: CASSEPGLAGHDEQYF